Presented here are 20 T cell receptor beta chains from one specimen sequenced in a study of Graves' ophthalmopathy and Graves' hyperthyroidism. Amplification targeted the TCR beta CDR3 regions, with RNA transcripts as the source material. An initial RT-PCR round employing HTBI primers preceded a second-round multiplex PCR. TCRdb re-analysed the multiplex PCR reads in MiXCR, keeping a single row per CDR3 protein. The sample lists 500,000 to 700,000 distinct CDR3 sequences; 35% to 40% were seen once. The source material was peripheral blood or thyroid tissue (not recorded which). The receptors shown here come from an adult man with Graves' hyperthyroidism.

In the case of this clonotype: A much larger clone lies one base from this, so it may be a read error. CDR3 DNA sequence: TGTGCCAGTAGTATAGTGGTCGACAGGACGGCTTCCTTT. Protein sequence: CASSIVVDRTASF. The chain couples TRBV19 to TRBJ1-1, with D perhaps TRBD1 (6 bases). The CDR3 has 13 amino acids. CDR1 is LNHDA, CDR2 SQIVND, per germline (reference sequence).

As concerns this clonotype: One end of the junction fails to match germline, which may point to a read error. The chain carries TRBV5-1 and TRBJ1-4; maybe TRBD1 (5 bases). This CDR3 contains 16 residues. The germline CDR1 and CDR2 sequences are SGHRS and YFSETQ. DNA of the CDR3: TGCGCCAGCAACTTGTCCAGACAGAATACTAATGAAAAACTGTTTTTT. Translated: CASNLSRQNTNEKLFF.

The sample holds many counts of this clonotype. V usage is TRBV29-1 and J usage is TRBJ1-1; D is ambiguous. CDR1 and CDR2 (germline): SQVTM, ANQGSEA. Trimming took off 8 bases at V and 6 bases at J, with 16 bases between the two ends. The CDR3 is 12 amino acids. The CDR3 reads CSSVFFPPEAFF. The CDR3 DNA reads TGCAGCAGCGTTTTTTTCCCCCCTGAAGCTTTCTTT.

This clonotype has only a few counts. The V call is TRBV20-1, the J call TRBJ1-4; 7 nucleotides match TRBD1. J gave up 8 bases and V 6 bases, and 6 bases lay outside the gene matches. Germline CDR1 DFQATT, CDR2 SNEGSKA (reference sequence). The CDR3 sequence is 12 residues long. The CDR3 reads CSAAGTEEKLFF. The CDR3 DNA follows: TGCAGTGCCGCCGGGACAGAGGAAAAACTGTTTTTT.

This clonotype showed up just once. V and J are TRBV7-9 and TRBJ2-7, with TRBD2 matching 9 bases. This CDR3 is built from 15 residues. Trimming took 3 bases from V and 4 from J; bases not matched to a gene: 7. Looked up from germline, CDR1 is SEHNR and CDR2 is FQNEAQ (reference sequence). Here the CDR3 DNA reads TGTGCCAGCAGCTTCCAGCGGGGGGACCTATACGAGCAGTACTTC. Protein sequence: CASSFQRGDLYEQYF.

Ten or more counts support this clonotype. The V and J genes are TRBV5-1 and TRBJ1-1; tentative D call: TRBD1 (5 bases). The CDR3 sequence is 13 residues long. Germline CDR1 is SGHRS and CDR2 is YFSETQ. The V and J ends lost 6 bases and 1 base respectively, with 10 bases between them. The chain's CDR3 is CASTPQGNTEAFF. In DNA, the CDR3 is TGCGCCAGCACTCCTCAGGGGAACACTGAAGCTTTCTTT.

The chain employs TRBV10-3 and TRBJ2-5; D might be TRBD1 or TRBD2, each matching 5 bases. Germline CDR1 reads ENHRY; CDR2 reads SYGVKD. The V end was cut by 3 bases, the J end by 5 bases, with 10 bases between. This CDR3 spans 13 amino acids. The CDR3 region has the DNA TGTGCCATCAGTGATTCAGGGACGGAGACCCAGTACTTC. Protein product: CAISDSGTETQYF.

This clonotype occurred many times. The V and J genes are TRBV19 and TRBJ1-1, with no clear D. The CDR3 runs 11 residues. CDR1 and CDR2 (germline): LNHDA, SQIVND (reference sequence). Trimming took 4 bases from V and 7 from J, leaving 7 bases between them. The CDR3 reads CASSTGGEAFF. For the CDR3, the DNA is TGTGCCAGTAGTACCGGAGGTGAAGCTTTCTTT.

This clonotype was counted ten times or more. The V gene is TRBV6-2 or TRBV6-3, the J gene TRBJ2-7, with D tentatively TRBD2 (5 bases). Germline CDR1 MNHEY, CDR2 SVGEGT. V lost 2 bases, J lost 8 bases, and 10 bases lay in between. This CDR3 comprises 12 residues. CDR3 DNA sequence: TGTGCCAGCAGTTACGCGGAGGAGAAGCAGTACTTC. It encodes CASSYAEEKQYF.

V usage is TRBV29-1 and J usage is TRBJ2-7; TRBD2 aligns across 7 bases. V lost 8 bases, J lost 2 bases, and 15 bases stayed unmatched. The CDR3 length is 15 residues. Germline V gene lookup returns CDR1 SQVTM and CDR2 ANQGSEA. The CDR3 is CSLGALAGDTYEQYF. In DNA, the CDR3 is TGCAGCTTAGGGGCCCTCGCGGGGGATACCTACGAGCAGTACTTC.

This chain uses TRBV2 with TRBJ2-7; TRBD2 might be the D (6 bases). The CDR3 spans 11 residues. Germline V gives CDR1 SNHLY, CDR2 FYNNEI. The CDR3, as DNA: TGTGCTAGGGGAGGCCCATACGAGCAGTACTTC. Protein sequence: CARGGPYEQYF.

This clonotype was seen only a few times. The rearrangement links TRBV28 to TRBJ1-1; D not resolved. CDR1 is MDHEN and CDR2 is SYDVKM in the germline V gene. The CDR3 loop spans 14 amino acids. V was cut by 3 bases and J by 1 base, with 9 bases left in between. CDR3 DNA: TGTGCCAGCAGTTTTCGGACCGAGAACACTGAAGCTTTCTTT. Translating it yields CASSFRTENTEAFF. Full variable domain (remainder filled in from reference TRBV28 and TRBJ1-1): DVKVTQSSRYLVKRTGEKVFLECVQDMDHENMFWYRQDPGLGLRLIYFSYDVKMKEKGDIPEGYSVSREKKERFSLILESASTNQTSMYLCASSFRTENTEAFFGQGTRLTVV.

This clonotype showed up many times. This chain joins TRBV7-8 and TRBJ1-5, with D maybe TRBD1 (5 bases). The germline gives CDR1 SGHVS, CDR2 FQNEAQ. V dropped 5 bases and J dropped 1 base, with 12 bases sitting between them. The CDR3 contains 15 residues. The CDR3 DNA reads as TGTGCCAGCAGCCGCACGGGACTGAGCAATCAGCCCCAGCATTTT. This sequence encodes CASSRTGLSNQPQHF. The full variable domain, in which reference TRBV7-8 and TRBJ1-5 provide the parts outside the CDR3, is GAGVSQSPRYKVAKRGQDVALRCDPISGHVSLFWYQQALGQGPEFLTYFQNEAQLDKSGLPSDRFFAERPEGSVSTLKIQRTQQEDSAVYLCASSRTGLSNQPQHFGDGTRLSIL.

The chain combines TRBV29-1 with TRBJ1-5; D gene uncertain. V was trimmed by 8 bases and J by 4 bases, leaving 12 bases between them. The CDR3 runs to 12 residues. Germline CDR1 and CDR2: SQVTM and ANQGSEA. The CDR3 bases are TGCAGCAGTAAGGGAACGAATCAGCCCCAGCATTTT. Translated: CSSKGTNQPQHF. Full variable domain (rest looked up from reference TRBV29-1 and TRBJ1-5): SAVISQKPSRDICQRGTSLTIQCQVDSQVTMMFWYRQQPGQSLTLIATANQGSEATYESGFVIDKFPISRPNLTFSTLTVSNMSPEDSSIYLCSSKGTNQPQHFGDGTRLSIL.

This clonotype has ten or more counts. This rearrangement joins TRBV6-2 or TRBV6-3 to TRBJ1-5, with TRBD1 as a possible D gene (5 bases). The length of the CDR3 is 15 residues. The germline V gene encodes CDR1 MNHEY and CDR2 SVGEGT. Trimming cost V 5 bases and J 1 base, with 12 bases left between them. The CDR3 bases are TGTGCCAGCAGTATACGACAGATCAGCAATCAGCCCCAGCATTTT. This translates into CASSIRQISNQPQHF.

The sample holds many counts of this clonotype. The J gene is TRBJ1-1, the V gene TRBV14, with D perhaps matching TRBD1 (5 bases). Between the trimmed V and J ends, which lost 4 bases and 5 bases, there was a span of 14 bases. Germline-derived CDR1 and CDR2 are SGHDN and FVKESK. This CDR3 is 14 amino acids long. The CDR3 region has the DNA TGTGCCAGCAGCCTTGGGACGATTTGGACTGAAGCTTTCTTT. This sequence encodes CASSLGTIWTEAFF.

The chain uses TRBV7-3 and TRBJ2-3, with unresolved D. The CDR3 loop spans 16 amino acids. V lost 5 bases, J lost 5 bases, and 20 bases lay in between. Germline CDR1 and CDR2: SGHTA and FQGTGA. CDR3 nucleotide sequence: TGTGCCAGCAGCCCCGTAGAGTTGGGCCTGGGAGATACGCAGTATTTT. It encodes CASSPVELGLGDTQYF.

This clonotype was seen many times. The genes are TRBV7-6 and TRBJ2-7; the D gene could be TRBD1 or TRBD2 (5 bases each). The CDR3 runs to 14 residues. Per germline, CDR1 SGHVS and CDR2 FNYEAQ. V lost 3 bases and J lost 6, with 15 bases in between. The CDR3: CASSFGAANGEQYF. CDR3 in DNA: TGTGCCAGCAGCTTCGGGGCGGCCAATGGCGAGCAGTACTTC.

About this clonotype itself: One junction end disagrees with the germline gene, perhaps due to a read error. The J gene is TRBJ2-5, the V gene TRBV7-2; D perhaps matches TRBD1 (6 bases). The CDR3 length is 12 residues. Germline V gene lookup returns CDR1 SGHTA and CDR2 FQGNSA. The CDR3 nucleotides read TGTGCCAGCAGCTTGGGACAAGTGACCCAGTACTTC. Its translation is CASSLGQVTQYF.

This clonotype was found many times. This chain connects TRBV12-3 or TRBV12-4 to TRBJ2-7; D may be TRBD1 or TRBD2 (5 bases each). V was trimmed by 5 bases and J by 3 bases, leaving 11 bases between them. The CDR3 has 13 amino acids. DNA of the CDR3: TGTGCCAGCAGTCCCCGGGACCTCTACGAGCAGTACTTC. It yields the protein CASSPRDLYEQYF.